This entry lists 22 T cell receptor beta chains sequenced from one sample in a study of blood T cell repertoires in COVID-19. TCRdb's copy holds only in-frame clones and misses some; the assay was immunoSEQ multiplex PCR. Altogether around 420,000 clones are present, approximately 86% being singletons, with the ten largest covering roughly 1.9%. The sample consisted of PBMCs or T cells enriched from blood (not recorded which). These receptors were obtained from a woman between 35 and 50 years old with acute COVID-19.

V gene TRBV3-1 (or the pseudogene TRBV3-2) combines with J gene TRBJ1-1; 10 bases fit TRBD1. This CDR3 is built from 15 residues. J was trimmed by 5 bases and V by 0 bases; bases with no gene match: 3. Germline CDR1 reads LGHDT; CDR2 reads YNNKEL (reference sequence). The CDR3: CASSQETGGWTEAFF. CDR3 DNA sequence: TGTGCCAGCAGCCAAGAGACAGGGGGCTGGACTGAAGCTTTCTTT.

This clone was counted between two and nine times. The chain has TRBV5-4 and TRBJ1-1; no reliable D call. Germline CDR1 and CDR2: SGHNT and YYREEE (reference sequence). The CDR3 has 13 amino acids. The V end was cut by 6 bases, the J end by 0 bases, with 9 bases between. The CDR3 reads CASTLDLNTEAFF. The CDR3 DNA reads TGTGCCAGCACGTTGGACTTGAACACTGAAGCTTTCTTT.

The V and J genes are TRBV7-9 and TRBJ1-4, with a tentative D call TRBD1 (6 bases). V lost 5 bases and J 7 bases, leaving 14 bases between the germline ends. Per the germline V gene, CDR1 is SEHNR and CDR2 is FQNEAQ (reference sequence). The CDR3 sequence is 14 residues long. The CDR3 nucleotides read TGTGCCAGCAGCCAAACAGGGCTACGTGAAAAACTGTTTTTT. Translating it yields CASSQTGLREKLFF.

V and J are TRBV12-5 and TRBJ1-1; 7 bases align to TRBD1. This CDR3 region has 15 residues. From germline, CDR1 is LGHNT and CDR2 FRNRAP. V shed 2 bases, J shed 2 bases, and the junction held 5 bases outside the gene matches. CDR3 amino acids: CASGLMRQGNTEAFF. CDR3 sequence (DNA): TGTGCTAGTGGTTTGATGAGACAGGGAAACACTGAAGCTTTCTTT.

The chain employs TRBV2 and TRBJ1-2, with TRBD1 matching 8 bases. Trimming cost V 4 bases and J 8 bases; bases outside gene matches: 6. CDR3 size: 13 residues. Germline CDR1 SNHLY, CDR2 FYNNEI. The CDR3 DNA follows: TGTGCCAGCAGTGGCGGGACAGGAGGAGGCTACACCTTC. Amino acids: CASSGGTGGGYTF.

This chain joins TRBV9 and TRBJ2-1; 8 bases line up with TRBD2. This CDR3 is 16 amino acids long. Germline V gene data show CDR1 as SGDLS and CDR2 as YYNGEE. The V and J ends lost 3 bases and 5 bases, in that order; junction bases with no gene match: 10. CDR3 DNA sequence: TGTGCCAGCAGCGCCCCCCCGGGTAGCGGGGACAATGAGCAGTTCTTC. This codes for CASSAPPGSGDNEQFF.

The chain joins TRBV29-1 to TRBJ2-7; D perhaps matches TRBD2 (6 bases). This CDR3 is built from 14 residues. Trimming took 1 base from V and 6 from J, leaving 16 bases between them. The germline CDR1 and CDR2 sequences are SQVTM and ANQGSEA. Here the CDR3 reads CSVEVWDFRGEQYF. The DNA of the CDR3 is TGCAGCGTTGAAGTATGGGACTTTAGGGGCGAGCAGTACTTC.

The chain carries TRBV3-1 (or the pseudogene TRBV3-2) and TRBJ2-1, with D possibly matching TRBD2 (6 bases). Germline V gene data show CDR1 as LGHDT and CDR2 as YNNKEL (reference sequence). This CDR3 comprises 15 residues. Between the trimmed V and J ends, which lost 1 base and 7 bases, there was a span of 14 bases. CDR3 DNA sequence: TGTGCCAGCAGCCAAGTCCGGCGGGGAAAAAATGAGCAGTTCTTC. As protein: CASSQVRRGKNEQFF.

The chain carries TRBV27 and TRBJ1-6; 7 positions agree with TRBD1. The CDR3 totals 14 residues. The V segment lost 5 bases and the J segment 9 bases; nucleotides outside the gene matches: 7. In germline, CDR1 is MNHEY, CDR2 SMNVEV (reference sequence). The CDR3 reads CASSRQGGLSPLHF. For the CDR3, the DNA is TGTGCCAGCAGTCGACAGGGTGGTCTTTCACCCCTCCACTTT.

This rearrangement joins TRBV5-1 to TRBJ1-2; tentatively, D is TRBD1 (6 bases). The CDR3 sequence is 15 residues long. Per the germline V gene, CDR1 is SGHRS and CDR2 is YFSETQ. V was clipped by 5 bases and J by 0 bases, with 14 bases between them. The CDR3 nucleotides are TGCGCCAGCAGTACGGGAGGGGGAACTAACTATGGCTACACCTTC. Protein product: CASSTGGGTNYGYTF.

The V gene is TRBV12-3 or TRBV12-4, the J gene TRBJ1-2; D may be TRBD1 (5 bases). This CDR3 contains 13 residues. V was pared by 8 bases and J by 1 base, with 11 bases between. CDR3 sequence reads: CASGDSNNYGYTF. The DNA for the CDR3 is TGTGCCAGCGGAGACAGTAATAACTATGGCTACACCTTC.

This sequence joins TRBV15 and TRBJ1-2, with no clear D. Trimming shortened V by 1 base and J by 4 bases, and 16 bases separated the two germline ends. CDR3 length: 16 residues. Germline V CDR1 and CDR2: LNHNV, YYDKDF (reference sequence). The CDR3 nucleotides read TGTGCCACCAGCAGAGTACCGGTCGTTTCGGGCTATGGCTACACCTTC. Translated, it gives CATSRVPVVSGYGYTF.

This clone was seen a single time. This rearrangement joins TRBV24-1 to TRBJ1-1; 11 bases are a match to TRBD1. V trimming: 5 bases; J trimming: 5 bases; junction bases outside the gene matches: 6. CDR1 KGHDR and CDR2 SFDVKD come from the germline V gene. The CDR3 loop spans 15 amino acids. Written as DNA, the CDR3 is TGTGCCACCAGTGGTTCCGGGACAGGGGGGACTGAAGCTTTCTTT. Translation gives CATSGSGTGGTEAFF.

The CDR3 coding sequence is TGTGCCAGCAGCGTAAAGGACAGGGTATCGTGGACCGGGGAGCTGTTTTTT. This translates into CASSVKDRVSWTGELFF. This chain connects TRBV9 to TRBJ2-2; 8 bases match TRBD1. With V trimmed by 1 base and J by 5 bases, 10 bases remained unmatched. From germline, CDR1 is SGDLS and CDR2 YYNGEE. This CDR3 is built from 17 residues.

This chain uses TRBV24-1 with TRBJ2-1, with 7 positions matching TRBD1. Unmatched junction bases numbered 5, after V lost 4 bases and J lost 3 bases. Germline-derived CDR1 and CDR2 are KGHDR and SFDVKD. The length of the CDR3 is 15 residues. CDR3 nucleotides: TGTGCCACCAGTGACCGGGACAGAGACTACAATGAGCAGTTCTTC. This encodes CATSDRDRDYNEQFF.

The chain links TRBV5-4 to TRBJ2-4; a possible D gene is TRBD1 (6 bases). Germline V lookup: CDR1 SGHNT, CDR2 YYREEE (reference sequence). The CDR3 runs to 18 residues. Trimming took 4 bases from V and 1 from J, leaving 21 bases between them. The CDR3 region has the DNA TGTGCCAGCAGCGTTGGACTCACGGGAAGGGGGGCCAAAAACATTCAGTACTTC. As protein: CASSVGLTGRGAKNIQYF.

The chain is built from TRBV6-5 and TRBJ2-7; D perhaps matches TRBD1 (5 bases). Per germline, CDR1 MNHEY and CDR2 SVGAGI. This CDR3 comprises 15 residues. V was pared by 6 bases and J by 0 bases, with 15 bases between. CDR3 in amino acids: CASRNLWGSSYEQYF. The CDR3 bases are TGTGCCAGCAGAAATCTGTGGGGCAGCTCCTACGAGCAGTACTTC.

V usage is TRBV9 and J usage is TRBJ2-6, with D perhaps matching TRBD1 (6 bases). The CDR3 has 17 amino acids. V was pared by 1 base and J by 1 base, with 12 bases between. The germline CDR1 and CDR2 sequences are SGDLS and YYNGEE. CDR3 DNA sequence: TGTGCCAGCAGCGTACAGGGGTTGGCGTCTGGGGCCAACGTCCTGACTTTC. This gives the protein CASSVQGLASGANVLTF. Full variable domain (rest looked up from reference TRBV9 and TRBJ2-6): DSGVTQTPKHLITATGQRVTLRCSPRSGDLSVYWYQQSLDQGLQFLIQYYNGEERAKGNILERFSAQQFPDLHSELNLSSLELGDSALYFCASSVQGLASGANVLTFGAGSRLTVL.

V gene TRBV2 combines with J gene TRBJ1-2; D remains ambiguous. The CDR3 has 11 residues. Trimming took off 10 bases at V and 5 bases at J, with 11 bases between the two ends. CDR1 is SNHLY, CDR2 FYNNEI, per germline. DNA of the CDR3: TGTGCCACGGCGGGTAATTATGGCTACACCTTC. Amino acid sequence: CATAGNYGYTF.

The chain combines TRBV20-1 with TRBJ2-7, with a possible D match to TRBD1 (5 bases). V lost 3 bases to trimming and J lost 2 bases, with 17 bases between them. The CDR3 is 15 amino acids. Per the germline V gene, CDR1 is DFQATT and CDR2 is SNEGSKA (reference sequence). The CDR3 DNA sequence: TGCAGTGCTAGTTCAGGGTATGGGGCTCCCTACGAGCAGTACTTC. It is translated as CSASSGYGAPYEQYF.

The chain employs TRBV9 and TRBJ2-7; 9 nucleotides match TRBD2. Looked up from germline, CDR1 is SGDLS and CDR2 is YYNGEE. V was clipped by 5 bases and J by 3 bases; unmatched bases: 6. The length of the CDR3 is 14 residues. Here the CDR3 reads CASSPLAGNYEQYF. Here the CDR3 DNA reads TGTGCCAGCAGTCCCCTAGCGGGGAACTACGAGCAGTACTTC.

V gene TRBV11-2 combines with J gene TRBJ2-1; 8 nucleotides match TRBD2. Germline V gene data show CDR1 as SGHAT and CDR2 as FQNNGV. V lost 3 bases and J lost 0; bases outside the gene matches: 7. The CDR3 extends over 17 amino acids. For the CDR3, the DNA is TGTGCCAGCAGCTTTACGGGGGGGAGGAGCTCCTACAATGAGCAGTTCTTC. It codes for CASSFTGGRSSYNEQFF.